The following is a T cell receptor (beta chain) sequence with its context. Its antigen is still unknown. This specimen comes from a study of CD8 T cells in ankylosing spondylitis. Study conclusions and caveats: Relatively scarce in peripheral blood, disease-linked clones were CD8+. What appeared characteristic of ankylosing spondylitis blood was a TCR beta motif of several highly homologous variants. Significant enrichment of disease-linked clones was reportedly seen in matched ankylosing spondylitis synovial fluid.

The CDR3 consists of 17 residues. V was shortened by 2 bases and J by 0 bases, with 15 bases between the two germline ends. One entry per CDR3 protein, called by TCRdb with MiXCR from the 5' RACE reads. Counted here are about 340,000 distinct CDR3 sequences, 20% occurring once; the ten biggest clones make up 10% to 15%. The chain links TRBV12-3 or TRBV12-4 to TRBJ2-3; no clear D gene. The origin of this receptor is a male donor with ankylosing spondylitis or in good health (not recorded which). The sequenced material came from blood, either unsorted or a sorted T cell fraction (not recorded which). This CDR3 reads CASSLFPMGRSTDTQYF. CDR3 coding DNA: TGTGCCAGCAGTTTATTTCCCATGGGCAGAAGCACAGATACGCAGTATTTT.